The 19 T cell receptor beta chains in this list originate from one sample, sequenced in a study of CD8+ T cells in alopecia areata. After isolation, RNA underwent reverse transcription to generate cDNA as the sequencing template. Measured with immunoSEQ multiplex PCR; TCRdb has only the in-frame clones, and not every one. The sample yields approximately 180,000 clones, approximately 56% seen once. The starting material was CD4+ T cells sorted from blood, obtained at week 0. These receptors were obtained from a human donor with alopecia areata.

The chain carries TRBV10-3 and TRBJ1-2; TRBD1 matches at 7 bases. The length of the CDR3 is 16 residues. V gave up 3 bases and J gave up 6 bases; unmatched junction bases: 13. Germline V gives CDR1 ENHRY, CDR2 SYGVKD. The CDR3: CAISDPGRGQGDGYTF. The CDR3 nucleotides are TGTGCCATCAGTGATCCGGGGAGGGGGCAAGGGGATGGCTACACCTTC.

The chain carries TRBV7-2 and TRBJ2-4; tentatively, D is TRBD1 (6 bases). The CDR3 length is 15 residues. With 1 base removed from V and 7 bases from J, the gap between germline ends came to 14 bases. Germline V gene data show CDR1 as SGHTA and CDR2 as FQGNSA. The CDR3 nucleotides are TGTGCCAGCAGCTTAGTTGGGGGCTCAGGGAACATTCAGTACTTC. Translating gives CASSLVGGSGNIQYF.

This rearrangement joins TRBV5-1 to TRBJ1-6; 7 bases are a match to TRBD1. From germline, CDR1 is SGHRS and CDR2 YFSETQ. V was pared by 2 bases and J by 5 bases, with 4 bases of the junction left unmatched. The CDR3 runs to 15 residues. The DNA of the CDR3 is TGCGCCAGCAGCTTACACGGACAGGATAATTCACCCCTCCACTTT. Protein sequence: CASSLHGQDNSPLHF.

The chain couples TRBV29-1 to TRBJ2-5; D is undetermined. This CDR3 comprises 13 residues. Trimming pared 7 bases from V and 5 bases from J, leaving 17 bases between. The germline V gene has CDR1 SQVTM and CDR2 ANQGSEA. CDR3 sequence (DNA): TGCAGCGGAGGAGACACCGGCAGGGAGACCCAGTACTTC. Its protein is CSGGDTGRETQYF.

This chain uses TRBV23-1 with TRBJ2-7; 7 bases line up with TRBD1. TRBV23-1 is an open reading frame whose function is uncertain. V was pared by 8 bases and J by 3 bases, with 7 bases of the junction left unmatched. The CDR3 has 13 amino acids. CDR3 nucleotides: TGCGCCAGCTACTCGCAGGGGGACTACGAGCAGTACTTC. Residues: CASYSQGDYEQYF.

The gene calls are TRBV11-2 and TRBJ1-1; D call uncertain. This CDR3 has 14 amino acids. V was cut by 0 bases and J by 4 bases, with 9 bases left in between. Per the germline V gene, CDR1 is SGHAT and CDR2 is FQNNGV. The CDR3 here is CASSLDLWGTEAFF. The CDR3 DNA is TGTGCCAGCAGCTTAGATCTGTGGGGCACTGAAGCTTTCTTT. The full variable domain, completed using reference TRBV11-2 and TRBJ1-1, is EAGVAQSPRYKIIEKRQSVAFWCNPISGHATLYWYQQILGQGPKLLIQFQNNGVVDDSQLPKDRFSAERLKGVDSTLKIQPAKLEDSAVYLCASSLDLWGTEAFFGQGTRLTVV.

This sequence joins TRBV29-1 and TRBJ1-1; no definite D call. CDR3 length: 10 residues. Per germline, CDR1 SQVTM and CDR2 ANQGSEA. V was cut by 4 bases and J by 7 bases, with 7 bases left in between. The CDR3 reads CSVARIEAFF. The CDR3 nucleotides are TGCAGCGTTGCACGGATTGAAGCTTTCTTT.

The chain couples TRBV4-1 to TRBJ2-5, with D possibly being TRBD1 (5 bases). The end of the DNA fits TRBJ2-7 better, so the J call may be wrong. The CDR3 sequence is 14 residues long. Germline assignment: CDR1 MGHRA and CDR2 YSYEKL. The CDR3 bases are TGCGCCAGCAGCCGATATCAGGGCTCCTACGAGCAGTACTTC. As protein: CASSRYQGSYEQYF.

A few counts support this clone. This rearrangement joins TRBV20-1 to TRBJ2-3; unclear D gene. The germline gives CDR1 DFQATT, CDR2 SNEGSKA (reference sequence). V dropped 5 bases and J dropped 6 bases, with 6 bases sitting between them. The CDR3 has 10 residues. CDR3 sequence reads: CSAQDDTQYF. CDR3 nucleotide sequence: TGCAGTGCTCAAGATGATACGCAGTATTTT.

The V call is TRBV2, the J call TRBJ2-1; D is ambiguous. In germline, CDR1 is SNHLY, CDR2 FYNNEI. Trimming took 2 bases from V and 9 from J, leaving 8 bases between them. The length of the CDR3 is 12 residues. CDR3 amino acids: CASSELETEQFF. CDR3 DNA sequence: TGTGCCAGCAGTGAACTAGAAACTGAGCAGTTCTTC.

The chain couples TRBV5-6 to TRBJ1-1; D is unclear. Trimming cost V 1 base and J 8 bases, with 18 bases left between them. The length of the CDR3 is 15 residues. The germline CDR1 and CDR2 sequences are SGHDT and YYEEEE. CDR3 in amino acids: CASSLSAGSLGEAFF. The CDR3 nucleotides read TGTGCCAGCAGCTTGAGTGCAGGCTCACTAGGGGAAGCTTTCTTT.

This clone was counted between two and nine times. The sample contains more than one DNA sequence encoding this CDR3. The CDR3 bases are TGCAGCGTCTCGGGACAGGGTCGTGATCAGCCCCAGCATTTT. Translating it yields CSVSGQGRDQPQHF. The chain links TRBV29-1 to TRBJ1-5, with TRBD1 matching 9 bases. Losses at the gene ends were 6 bases for V and 5 bases for J; bases not matched to a gene: 8. The CDR3 contains 14 residues. The V gene's germline CDR1 is SQVTM and CDR2 ANQGSEA. The full variable domain, its missing parts supplied by reference TRBV29-1 and TRBJ1-5, is SAVISQKPSRDICQRGTSLTIQCQVDSQVTMMFWYRQQPGQSLTLIATANQGSEATYESGFVIDKFPISRPNLTFSTLTVSNMSPEDSSIYLCSVSGQGRDQPQHFGDGTRLSIL.

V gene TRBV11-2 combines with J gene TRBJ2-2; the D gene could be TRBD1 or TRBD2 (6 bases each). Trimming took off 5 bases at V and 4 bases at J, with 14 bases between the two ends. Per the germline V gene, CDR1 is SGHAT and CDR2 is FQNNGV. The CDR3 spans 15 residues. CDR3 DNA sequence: TGTGCCAGCAGCCGGAGCGAGGGGGGCACCGGGGAGCTGTTTTTT. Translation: CASSRSEGGTGELFF.

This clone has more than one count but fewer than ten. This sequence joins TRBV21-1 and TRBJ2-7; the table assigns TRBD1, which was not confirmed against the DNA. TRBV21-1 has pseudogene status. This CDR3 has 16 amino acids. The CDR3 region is CASSKGLGQARYEQYF. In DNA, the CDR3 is TGTGCCAGCAGCAAAGGTTTGGGGCAGGCGAGGTACGAGCAGTACTTC.

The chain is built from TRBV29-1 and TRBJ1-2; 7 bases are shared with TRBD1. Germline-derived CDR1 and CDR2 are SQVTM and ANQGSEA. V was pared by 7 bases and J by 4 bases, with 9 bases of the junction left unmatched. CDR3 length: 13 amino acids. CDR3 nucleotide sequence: TGCAGCGCTACGAGACAGGGATTCTATGGCTACACCTTC. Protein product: CSATRQGFYGYTF.

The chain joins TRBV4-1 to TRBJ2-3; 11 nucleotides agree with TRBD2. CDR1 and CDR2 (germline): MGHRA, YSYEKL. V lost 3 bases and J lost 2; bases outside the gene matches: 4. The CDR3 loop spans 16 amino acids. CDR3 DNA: TGCGCCAGCAGCCAGTCTAGCGGGGGGTACACAGATACGCAGTATTTT. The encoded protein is CASSQSSGGYTDTQYF.

CDR3 sequence: CSVPWGPSSTDTQYF. In nucleotides, the CDR3 is TGCAGCGTTCCTTGGGGCCCTTCTAGCACAGATACGCAGTATTTT. This chain connects TRBV29-1 to TRBJ2-3; D is perhaps TRBD1 (5 bases). There are 15 residues in the CDR3. Trimming removed 5 bases from V and 0 bases from J, with 15 bases in between. The germline gives CDR1 SQVTM, CDR2 ANQGSEA.

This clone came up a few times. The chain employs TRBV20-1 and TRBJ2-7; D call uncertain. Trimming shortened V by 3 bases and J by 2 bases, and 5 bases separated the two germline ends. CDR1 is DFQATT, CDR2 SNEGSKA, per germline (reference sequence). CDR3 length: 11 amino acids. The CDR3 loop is CSASRAYEQYF. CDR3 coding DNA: TGCAGTGCTAGCAGAGCCTACGAGCAGTACTTC.

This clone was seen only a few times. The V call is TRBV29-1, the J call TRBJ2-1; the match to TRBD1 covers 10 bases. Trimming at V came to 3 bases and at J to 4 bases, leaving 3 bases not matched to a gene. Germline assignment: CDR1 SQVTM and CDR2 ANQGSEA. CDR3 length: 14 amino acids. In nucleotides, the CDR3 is TGCAGCGTTGATGAGGGACAGGGGTACAATGAGCAGTTCTTC. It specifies CSVDEGQGYNEQFF.